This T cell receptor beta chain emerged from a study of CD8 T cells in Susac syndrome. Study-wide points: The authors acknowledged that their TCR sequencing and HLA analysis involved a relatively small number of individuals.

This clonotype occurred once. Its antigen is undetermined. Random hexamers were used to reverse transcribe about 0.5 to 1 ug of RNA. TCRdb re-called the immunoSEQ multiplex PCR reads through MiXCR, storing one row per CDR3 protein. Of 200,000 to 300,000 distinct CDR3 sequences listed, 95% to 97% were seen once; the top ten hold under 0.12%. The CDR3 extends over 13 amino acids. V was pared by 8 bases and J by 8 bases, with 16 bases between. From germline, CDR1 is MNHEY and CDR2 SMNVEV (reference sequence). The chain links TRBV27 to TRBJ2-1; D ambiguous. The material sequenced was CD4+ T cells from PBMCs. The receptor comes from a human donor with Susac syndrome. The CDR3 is CASSPIVDDEQFF. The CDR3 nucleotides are TGTGCCAGCTCGCCGATCGTGGACGATGAGCAGTTCTTC.